Given below is one T cell receptor beta chain in context. Antigen unknown. This record comes from a study of CD8 T cells in ankylosing spondylitis. Study conclusions and caveats: Previous work reported some of these motif variants in the synovial fluid and blood of reactive arthritis. Matched ankylosing spondylitis synovial fluid reportedly showed significant enrichment of disease-linked clones. One TCR beta motif, made up of fewer than 10 highly homologous variants, appeared characteristic of ankylosing spondylitis blood.

Preparation of TCR beta libraries was done by quantitative 5'-RACE with molecular barcodes. TCRdb independently ran MiXCR on the 5' RACE reads; one entry per CDR3 protein. The sample holds a few hundred thousand distinct CDR3 sequences, 15% to 20% seen once. The specimen sequenced was blood, either unsorted or a sorted T cell fraction (not recorded which). The source of this sequence is a male donor with ankylosing spondylitis or in good health (not recorded which).

This CDR3 is CASSQGDTAWEQYF. The CDR3 region has the DNA TGCGCCAGCAGCCAAGGGGACACCGCCTGGGAGCAGTACTTC. The V and J genes are TRBV4-1 and TRBJ2-7; possibly TRBD1 for D (6 bases). Germline V gives CDR1 MGHRA, CDR2 YSYEKL. The CDR3 covers 14 residues. Trimming stripped 1 base from V and 7 bases from J, with 14 bases between.